This note documents a single TCR beta chain sequence. This sample was included in a study of blood T cell repertoires in COVID-19. Study-wide context: Whether acute or convalescent, the COVID-19 samples came from the United States, Italy and Spain. T cells, B-cell-depleted T cells, or PBMCs supplied cDNA or gDNA.

Authors' processing steps: The authors estimated nucleated cell counts from reference gene primer amplification. Repertoires were generated with immunoSEQ multiplex PCR, while TCRdb's copy carries only in-frame clones and drops some. That table is the source of V, J and clone size, and D and trimming were worked out from the DNA. The table has roughly 100,000 clones, roughly 85% seen once. The CDR3 sequence is 12 residues long. V shed 7 bases, J shed 7 bases, and the junction held 4 bases outside the gene matches. The germline gives CDR1 ENHRY, CDR2 SYGVKD. The chain couples TRBV10-3 to TRBJ2-1; 7 bases are a match to TRBD2. This TCR was sampled from a woman older than 75 with acute or convalescent COVID-19. The specimen was peripheral blood. The CDR3 spells CAIKASGNEQFF. The CDR3 coding sequence is TGTGCCATCAAGGCTAGCGGTAATGAGCAGTTCTTC.